These 20 T cell receptor beta chains were all obtained from the same sample, sequenced in a study of Ad26.COV2.S vaccination and SARS-CoV-2 variants. Specified treatment: about 20 received Ad26.COV2.S at low or high dose, single or two shots; 5 received placebo; per-sample allocation not given. Repertoires come from day 63 after the first vaccine or placebo injection. Libraries were prepared by immunoSEQ multiplex PCR; TCRdb keeps only in-frame clonotypes and omits some of them. Of around 380,000 clones detected, about nine tenths appear once; the ten largest clones hold roughly 3.2%. The source was peripheral blood, collected in a trial of Ad26.COV2.S vaccine versus placebo. These receptors came from a person aged 18-60 years who received the Ad26.COV2.S COVID-19 vaccine or a placebo.

Note on this clone: Within the sample, other DNA sequences also encode this same CDR3. This chain connects TRBV18 to TRBJ1-1; the match to TRBD1 covers 9 bases. Per germline, CDR1 KGHSH and CDR2 LQKENI. The CDR3 extends over 14 amino acids. J gave up 1 base and V 3 bases, and 0 bases lay outside the gene matches. CDR3 region: CASSPTGGNTEAFF. CDR3 coding DNA: TGTGCCAGCTCACCGACAGGGGGGAACACTGAAGCTTTCTTT.

The chain recombines TRBV19 with TRBJ1-5; 8 bases map to TRBD1. The CDR3 consists of 13 residues. From germline, CDR1 is LNHDA and CDR2 SQIVND (reference sequence). J was trimmed by 3 bases and V by 7 bases; bases with no gene match: 2. The CDR3 nucleotides read TGTGCCAGTACGGACAGGGACAATCAGCCCCAGCATTTT. The encoded protein is CASTDRDNQPQHF.

The V call is TRBV11-2, the J call TRBJ1-2, with TRBD1 as a possible D gene (6 bases). Germline CDR1 is SGHAT and CDR2 is FQNNGV. Trimming shortened V by 2 bases and J by 11 bases, and 15 bases separated the two germline ends. CDR3 size: 13 residues. The CDR3 DNA is TGTGCCAGCAGCTTACCGGGACACCCACCTTACACCTTC. Residues: CASSLPGHPPYTF.

The genes are TRBV3-1 (or the pseudogene TRBV3-2) and TRBJ2-3; TRBD2 matches 7 bases. The CDR3 has 15 amino acids. Germline assignment: CDR1 LGHDT and CDR2 YNNKEL (reference sequence). With 1 base clipped from V and 1 base from J, the junction kept 2 bases outside the gene matches. CDR3 loop: CASSQGLARTDTQYF. The CDR3 DNA follows: TGTGCCAGCAGCCAAGGACTAGCCCGCACAGATACGCAGTATTTT.

This clone has only one observation. The chain couples TRBV19 to TRBJ1-3; D not resolved. The germline V gene encodes CDR1 LNHDA and CDR2 SQIVND (reference sequence). The CDR3 is 14 residues long. V was cut by 3 bases and J by 7 bases, with 13 bases left in between. The CDR3 sequence is CASSMDLLGNTIYF. CDR3 DNA: TGTGCCAGTAGTATGGACCTGCTTGGGAACACCATATATTTT.

The chain couples TRBV5-1 to TRBJ1-1, with D uncertain. Germline CDR1 SGHRS, CDR2 YFSETQ. This CDR3 contains 12 residues. With 0 bases removed from V and 4 bases from J, the gap between germline ends came to 4 bases. The CDR3 DNA sequence: TGCGCCAGCAGCTTGGATAGCACTGAAGCTTTCTTT. Amino acid sequence: CASSLDSTEAFF.

V usage is TRBV7-6 and J usage is TRBJ1-1; D might be TRBD1 (5 bases). Germline V CDR1 and CDR2: SGHVS, FNYEAQ. V was clipped by 4 bases and J by 1 base, with 7 bases between them. The CDR3 sequence is 13 residues long. CDR3 nucleotides: TGTGCCAGCAGCTCCGACAGGAACACTGAAGCTTTCTTT. This translates into CASSSDRNTEAFF.

The J gene is TRBJ2-2, the V gene TRBV6-5; D unclear. Germline-derived CDR1 and CDR2 are MNHEY and SVGAGI. The CDR3 is 16 amino acids. The V gene lost 2 bases and the J gene lost 1 base, with 11 bases spanning the gap. This CDR3 is CASSYKAVWNTGELFF. Here the CDR3 DNA reads TGTGCCAGCAGTTACAAGGCAGTATGGAACACCGGGGAGCTGTTTTTT.

The chain couples TRBV27 to TRBJ2-3; D is perhaps TRBD2 (5 bases). Germline V lookup: CDR1 MNHEY, CDR2 SMNVEV (reference sequence). The CDR3 totals 15 residues. V lost 4 bases, J lost 4 bases, and 15 bases lay in between. The CDR3 reads CASSSGLAPADTQYF. Written as DNA, the CDR3 is TGTGCCAGCAGTTCCGGCCTAGCCCCGGCAGATACGCAGTATTTT.

This clone was observed once. The chain couples TRBV2 to TRBJ1-1; 8 nucleotides line up with TRBD1. This CDR3 has 12 amino acids. V was pared by 5 bases and J by 10 bases, with 6 bases of the junction left unmatched. Looked up from germline, CDR1 is SNHLY and CDR2 is FYNNEI. CDR3 region: CASSRTGPVAFF. DNA for the CDR3: TGTGCCAGCAGTAGGACAGGGCCTGTAGCTTTCTTT.

The chain carries TRBV3-1 (or the pseudogene TRBV3-2) and TRBJ2-7, with 7 bases fitting TRBD1. CDR3 length: 14 residues. The V and J ends lost 1 base and 3 bases, in that order; junction bases with no gene match: 3. Germline values: CDR1 LGHDT, CDR2 YNNKEL (reference sequence). This CDR3 is CASSQGRDSYEQYF. Here the CDR3 DNA reads TGTGCCAGCAGCCAAGGCCGGGACAGCTACGAGCAGTACTTC.

The chain joins TRBV6-6 to TRBJ2-4; D possibly corresponds to TRBD1 (5 bases). Trimming cost V 5 bases and J 3 bases, with 17 bases left between them. Germline V CDR1 and CDR2: MNHNY, SVGAGI (reference sequence). The CDR3 extends over 16 amino acids. The CDR3 reads CASSLHSGPGKNIQYF. The CDR3 DNA is TGTGCCAGCAGTCTTCACTCAGGGCCGGGCAAAAACATTCAGTACTTC.

The V gene is TRBV7-2, the J gene TRBJ2-2, with D possibly matching TRBD2 (6 bases). CDR3 length: 16 amino acids. Germline lookup yields CDR1 SGHTA and CDR2 FQGNSA. Trimming took 2 bases from V and 1 from J, leaving 11 bases between them. The CDR3 sequence: CASSLIGGMNTGELFF. CDR3 sequence (DNA): TGTGCCAGCAGCTTAATCGGGGGTATGAACACCGGGGAGCTGTTTTTT.

CDR3 nucleotides: TGTGCCAGCAGCTCGACATTCCACGAGCAGTACTTC. Its translation is CASSSTFHEQYF. The V and J genes are TRBV11-2 and TRBJ2-7, with no clear D. V gave up 4 bases and J gave up 5 bases, with 9 bases separating them. The CDR3 has 12 residues. Germline V gene sequence: CDR1 SGHAT, CDR2 FQNNGV. Filled out from reference TRBV11-2 and TRBJ2-7, the complete variable domain reads EAGVAQSPRYKIIEKRQSVAFWCNPISGHATLYWYQQILGQGPKLLIQFQNNGVVDDSQLPKDRFSAERLKGVDSTLKIQPAKLEDSAVYLCASSSTFHEQYFGPGTRLTVT.

Written as DNA, the CDR3 is TGTGCCAGCATGAAAACCCAGAACACTGAAGCTTTCTTT. The encoded protein is CASMKTQNTEAFF. The chain joins TRBV12-3 or TRBV12-4 to TRBJ1-1, with D uncertain. The CDR3 totals 13 residues. V was clipped by 7 bases and J by 1 base, with 10 bases between them.

This chain uses TRBV12-1 with TRBJ1-6; the table gives TRBD1 as D, unverified against the DNA. TRBV12-1 is tagged as a pseudogene. This CDR3 is built from 14 residues. The DNA of the CDR3 is TGTGCCAGCAGCTGGACAGCTTATAATTCACCCCTCCACTTT. This codes for CASSWTAYNSPLHF.

This chain uses TRBV30 with TRBJ1-6; perhaps TRBD1 as D (6 bases). This CDR3 region has 14 residues. Germline CDR1 GTSNPN, CDR2 SVGIG (reference sequence). The ends were cut back, 6 bases at V and 6 bases at J, with 15 bases in the middle. The CDR3 DNA sequence: TGTGCCTGCAGGGCGGACAGCTTTAATTCACCCCTCCACTTT. This codes for CACRADSFNSPLHF.

The chain couples TRBV15 to TRBJ1-4; D unresolved. The CDR3 consists of 19 residues. Between the trimmed V and J ends, which lost 2 bases and 0 bases, there was a span of 19 bases. Per germline, CDR1 LNHNV and CDR2 YYDKDF (reference sequence). The CDR3 DNA follows: TGTGCCACCAGCAGACCCGGTGGCCCCAACTGGGCAACTAATGAAAAACTGTTTTTT. Its translation: CATSRPGGPNWATNEKLFF.

The chain is built from TRBV7-9 and TRBJ1-1; 7 bases are shared with TRBD1. The CDR3 spans 12 residues. Germline-derived CDR1 and CDR2 are SEHNR and FQNEAQ (reference sequence). Losses at the gene ends were 5 bases for V and 5 bases for J; bases not matched to a gene: 2. The CDR3 loop reads CASSVQGTEAFF. CDR3 DNA: TGTGCCAGCAGCGTACAGGGGACTGAAGCTTTCTTT.

The chain links TRBV4-1 to TRBJ1-2; no clear D gene. Deletions cut 1 base from V and 0 bases from J, with 12 bases between. Germline CDR1 reads MGHRA; CDR2 reads YSYEKL. CDR3 size: 16 residues. The CDR3 region is CASSQAAGNTNYGYTF. Written as DNA, the CDR3 is TGCGCCAGCAGCCAAGCCGCAGGTAATACTAACTATGGCTACACCTTC.